This TCR beta chain was documented in a study of CD8 T cells in Susac syndrome. The CDR3 length is 12 residues. The germline gives CDR1 MNHEY, CDR2 SMNVEV (reference sequence). With random hexamers, reverse transcription was performed on roughly 0.45 to 1 ug of RNA. TCRdb ran MiXCR on the immunoSEQ multiplex PCR reads and lists one entry per CDR3 protein. The table has a few hundred thousand distinct CDR3 sequences, more than 80% seen once. In regard to this clonotype: One end of the junction does not line up with germline, which may come from a read error.

The sequencing input was CD8+ T cells from PBMCs. The gene calls are TRBV27 and TRBJ2-2; D might be TRBD2 (6 bases). This TCR came from a human donor with multiple sclerosis. CDR3 DNA: TGCGCCAGCAGCGGGTACACCGGGGAGCTGTTTTTT. This sequence encodes CASSGYTGELFF.